This T cell receptor beta chain was retrieved from a study of cytomegalovirus exposure and HLA in healthy donors. The overall study: Of the donors genotyped, several hundred in all, 65% to 90% fell in the Caucasian-associated ancestry cluster. General observations from the study: Researchers catalogued about 150 TCR beta chains as cytomegalovirus-associated. Accurate predictions that matched the HLA-A and HLA-B alleles of most subjects were reportedly made from TCR beta sequences. As immune exposure information, only CMV serostatus was available.

The V segment lost 5 bases and the J segment 4 bases; nucleotides outside the gene matches: 6. Germline loops: CDR1 SNHLY, CDR2 FYNNEI. The CDR3 is 15 amino acids. With regard to this clone: The antigen remains undetermined.

PCR amplification relied on 60 Vbeta primers (plus 13 Jbeta primers). Only in-frame clones appear in the TCRdb table, and some are missing; sequencing was by immunoSEQ multiplex PCR. The repertoire holds approximately 180,000 clones, with around nine tenths as singletons. The sequence was obtained from a woman between 18 and 29 years old in good health and CMV-seronegative. Sequencing was performed on PBMCs. The chain carries TRBV2 and TRBJ2-3; 10 bases are shared with TRBD2. The CDR3 reads CASSTSGTSADTQYF. The DNA of the CDR3 is TGTGCCAGCAGTACCTCCGGGACTAGCGCAGATACGCAGTATTTT.